A selection of T cell receptor beta chains follows, all from one sample in a study of chemoradiotherapy in HPV16-positive cancers. The assay was immunoSEQ multiplex PCR, and TCRdb's table has in-frame clones only and misses some. Here the sample spans fewer than 8,000 clones, 75% to 90% being singletons. Sequenced material: tumor tissue, taken from a patient who underwent chemoradiotherapy. The receptors shown here come from a human donor with HPV-associated anogenital cancer. The conserved cysteine and the conserved F or W are not part of the CDR3 here. Clone size is shown for a subset of rows, as once, few, many or a class of expanded clone.

TRBV7-2 | NA | ASSMTRGNEQF
TRBV9 | NA | ASSVLTGRRTNYGYT
TRBV4-1 | NA | ASSQDPGTGELF
TRBV6-4 | NA | ASSDLGSADTQY
TRBV5-1 | NA | ASSADRADEAF
TRBV10-3 | NA | AISGLAVNTGELF
TRBV10-3 | NA | AISDEATEAF
TRBV30 | NA | AWSVLGNTIY
TRBV10-1 | NA | ASSEGAGPYEQY
TRBV7-9 | NA | ASSVGLAGVGQETQY
TRBV25-1 | NA | ATDAGQGAQPQH
TRBV6-5 | NA | ASRADSQSKQY
TRBV6-1 | NA | ASSDDRDQPQH
TRBV5-1 | NA | ASSLALSGTEAF
TRBV13 | NA | ASSLNRGENTGELF
TRBV5-5 | NA | ASSPLGSGTSGISTDTQY
TRBV19 | NA | ASSIGFGEGPNWSEQY
TRBV19 | NA | ASSIVLDEQF
TRBV6-5 | large | ASSYGFGGGELF
TRBV5-6 | NA | ASSLDGLPDRELF
TRBV29-1 | NA | TLTPGTDTQY
TRBV7-3 | NA | ASSPGTSRTDTQY
TRBV9 | once | ASSVQTSGVPDTQY
TRBV19 | NA | ASSFLGNEQF
TRBV7-2 | NA | ASSRSGTVREQF
TRBV7-2 | NA | ASSFPRAGDVTQY
TRBV14 | NA | ASGGSSSTDTQY
TRBV19 | once | ASSGPGGRAF
TRBV14 | once | ASSLLGVWDTEAF
TRBV6-1 | NA | ASSESAGLEAF
TRBV11-3 | NA | ASSLDTHSNQPQH
TRBV15 | NA | ATSRDNPGQVGNQPQH
TRBV4-1 | once | ASRLRGRASGTHEQF
TRBV7-3 | few | ASSLSLSTDTQY
TRBV19 | NA | ASIRRPGVNEKLF